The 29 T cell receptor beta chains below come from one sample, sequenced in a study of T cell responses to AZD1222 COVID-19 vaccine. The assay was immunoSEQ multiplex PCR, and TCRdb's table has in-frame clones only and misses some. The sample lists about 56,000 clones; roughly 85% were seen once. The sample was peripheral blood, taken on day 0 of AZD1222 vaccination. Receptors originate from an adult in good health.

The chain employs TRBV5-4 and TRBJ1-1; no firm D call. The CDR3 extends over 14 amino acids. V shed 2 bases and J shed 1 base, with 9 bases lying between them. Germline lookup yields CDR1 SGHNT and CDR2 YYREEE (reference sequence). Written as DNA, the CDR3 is TGTGCCAGCAGCTTCAGCTCCGGGAACACTGAAGCTTTCTTT. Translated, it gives CASSFSSGNTEAFF.

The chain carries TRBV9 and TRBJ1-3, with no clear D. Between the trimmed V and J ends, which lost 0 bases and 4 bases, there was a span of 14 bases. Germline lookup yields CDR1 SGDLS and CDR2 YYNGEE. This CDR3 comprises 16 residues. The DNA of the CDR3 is TGTGCCAGCAGCGTAGAGCATTCGGTTACCGGAAACACCATATATTTT. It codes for CASSVEHSVTGNTIYF.

Here the CDR3 reads CASRRGAAKNIQYF. For the CDR3, the DNA is TGTGCCAGCAGGAGGGGAGCAGCCAAAAACATTCAGTACTTC. V gene TRBV2 combines with J gene TRBJ2-4; the D gene could be TRBD1 or TRBD2 (5 bases each). V was pared by 6 bases and J by 0 bases, with 9 bases between. Germline CDR1 and CDR2: SNHLY and FYNNEI. The CDR3 contains 14 residues.

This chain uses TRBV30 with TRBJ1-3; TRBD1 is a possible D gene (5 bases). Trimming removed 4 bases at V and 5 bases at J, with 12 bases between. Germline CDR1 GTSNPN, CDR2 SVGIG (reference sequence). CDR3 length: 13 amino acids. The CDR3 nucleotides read TGTGCCTGGATGATGGGGCCACGAAACACCATATATTTT. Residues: CAWMMGPRNTIYF.

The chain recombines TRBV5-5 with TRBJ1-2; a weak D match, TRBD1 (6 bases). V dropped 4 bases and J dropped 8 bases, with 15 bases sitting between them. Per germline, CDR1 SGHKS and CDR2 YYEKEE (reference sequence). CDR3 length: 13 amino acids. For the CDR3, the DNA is TGTGCCAGCAGCCCGTACGGGGGCGAGGGCTACACCTTC. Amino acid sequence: CASSPYGGEGYTF.

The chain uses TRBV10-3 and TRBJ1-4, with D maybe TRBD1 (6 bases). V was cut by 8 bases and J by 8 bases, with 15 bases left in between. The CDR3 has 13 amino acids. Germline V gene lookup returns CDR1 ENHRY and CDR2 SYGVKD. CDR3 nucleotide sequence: TGTGCCATCGGGTCGGGGGGCAGGGAAAAACTGTTTTTT. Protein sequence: CAIGSGGREKLFF.

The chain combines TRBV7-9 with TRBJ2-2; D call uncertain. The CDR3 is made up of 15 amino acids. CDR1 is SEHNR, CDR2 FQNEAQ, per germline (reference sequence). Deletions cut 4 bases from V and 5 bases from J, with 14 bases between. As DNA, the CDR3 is TGTGCCAGCAGCTCTTTGGGGAAGGGAACCGGGGAGCTGTTTTTT. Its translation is CASSSLGKGTGELFF.

The CDR3 DNA sequence: TGTGCCAGCAGTGCCGGGCTGGGGATCGGCTATGGCTACACCTTC. This encodes CASSAGLGIGYGYTF. The V and J genes are TRBV28 and TRBJ1-2; D is ambiguous. CDR3 size: 15 residues. The ends were cut back, 5 bases at V and 4 bases at J, with 17 bases in the middle. Germline V CDR1 and CDR2: MDHEN, SYDVKM.

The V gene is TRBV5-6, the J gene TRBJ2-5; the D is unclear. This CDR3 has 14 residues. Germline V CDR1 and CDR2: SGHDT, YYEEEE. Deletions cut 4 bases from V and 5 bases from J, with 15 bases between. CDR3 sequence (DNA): TGTGCCAGCAGCCTCTACTCCTTAGGGGAGACCCAGTACTTC. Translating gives CASSLYSLGETQYF.

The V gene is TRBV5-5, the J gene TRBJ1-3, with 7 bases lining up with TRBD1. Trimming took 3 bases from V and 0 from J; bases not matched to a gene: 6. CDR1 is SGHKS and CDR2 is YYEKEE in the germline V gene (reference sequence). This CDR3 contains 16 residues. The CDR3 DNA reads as TGTGCCAGCAGCTATGACAGGGCCTTCTCTGGAAACACCATATATTTT. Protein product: CASSYDRAFSGNTIYF.

CDR3 in amino acids: CASSLEGTYGYTF. CDR3 nucleotide sequence: TGCGCCAGCAGCTTGGAAGGGACCTATGGCTACACCTTC. The rearrangement joins TRBV5-1 to TRBJ1-2; tentatively, D is TRBD1 (5 bases). CDR3 size: 13 residues. Germline loops: CDR1 SGHRS, CDR2 YFSETQ. Trimming removed 0 bases from V and 4 bases from J, with 7 bases in between.

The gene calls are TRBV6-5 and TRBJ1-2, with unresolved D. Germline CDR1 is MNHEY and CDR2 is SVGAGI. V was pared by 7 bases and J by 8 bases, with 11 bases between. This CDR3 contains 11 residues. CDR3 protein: CASTKSWGYTF. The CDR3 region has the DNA TGTGCCAGCACTAAGAGCTGGGGCTACACCTTC.

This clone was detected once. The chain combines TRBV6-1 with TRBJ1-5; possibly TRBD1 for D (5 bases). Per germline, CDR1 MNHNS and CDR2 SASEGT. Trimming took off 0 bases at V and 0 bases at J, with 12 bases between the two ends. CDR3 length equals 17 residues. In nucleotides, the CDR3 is TGTGCCAGCAGTGAAGCACCTGGGACCCTTAGCAATCAGCCCCAGCATTTT. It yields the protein CASSEAPGTLSNQPQHF.

The CDR3 nucleotides read TGTGCCAGCAGCTTGGCGACAGGGGGCCTAAATGAAAAACTGTTTTTT. This sequence encodes CASSLATGGLNEKLFF. The chain uses TRBV7-9 and TRBJ1-4; TRBD1 aligns across 10 bases. V lost 3 bases to trimming and J lost 5 bases; unmatched junction nucleotides: 6. The germline V gene has CDR1 SEHNR and CDR2 FQNEAQ (reference sequence). The CDR3 contains 16 residues.

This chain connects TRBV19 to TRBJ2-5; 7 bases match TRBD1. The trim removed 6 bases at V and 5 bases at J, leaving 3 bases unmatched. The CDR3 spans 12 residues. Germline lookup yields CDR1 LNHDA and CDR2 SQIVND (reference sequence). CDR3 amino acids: CASRGGGETQYF. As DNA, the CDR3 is TGTGCCAGTAGAGGGGGCGGGGAGACCCAGTACTTC. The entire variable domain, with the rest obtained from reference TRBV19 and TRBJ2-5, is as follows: DGGITQSPKYLFRKEGQNVTLSCEQNLNHDAMYWYRQDPGQGLRLIYYSQIVNDFQKGDIAEGYSVSREKKESFPLTVTSAQKNPTAFYLCASRGGGETQYFGPGTRLLVL.

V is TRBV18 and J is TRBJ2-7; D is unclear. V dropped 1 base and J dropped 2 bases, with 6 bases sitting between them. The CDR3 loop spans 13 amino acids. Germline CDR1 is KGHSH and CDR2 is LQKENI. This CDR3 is CASSPQGTYEQYF. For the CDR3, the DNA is TGTGCCAGCTCACCACAGGGAACCTACGAGCAGTACTTC.

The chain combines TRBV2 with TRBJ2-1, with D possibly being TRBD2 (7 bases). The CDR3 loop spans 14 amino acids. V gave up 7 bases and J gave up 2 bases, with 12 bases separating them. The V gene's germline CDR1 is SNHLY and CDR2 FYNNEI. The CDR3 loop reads CASKGGAAYNEQFF. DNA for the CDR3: TGTGCCAGCAAAGGGGGGGCTGCCTACAATGAGCAGTTCTTC.

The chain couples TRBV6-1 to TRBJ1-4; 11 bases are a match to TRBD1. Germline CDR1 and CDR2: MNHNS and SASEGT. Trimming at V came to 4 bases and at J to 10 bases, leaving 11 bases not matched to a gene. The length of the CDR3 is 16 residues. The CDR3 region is CASSVASGTGGGKLFF. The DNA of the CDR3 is TGTGCCAGCAGTGTCGCGTCTGGGACAGGGGGTGGAAAACTGTTTTTT.

This CDR3 reads CASSLSPTGIGNSPLHF. CDR3 DNA sequence: TGTGCCAGCAGTTTATCCCCTACAGGGATTGGTAATTCACCCCTCCACTTT. The chain combines TRBV27 with TRBJ1-6, with D possibly TRBD1 on 6 matching bases. V was pared by 0 bases and J by 6 bases, with 15 bases between. This CDR3 has 17 amino acids. From germline, CDR1 is MNHEY and CDR2 SMNVEV (reference sequence).

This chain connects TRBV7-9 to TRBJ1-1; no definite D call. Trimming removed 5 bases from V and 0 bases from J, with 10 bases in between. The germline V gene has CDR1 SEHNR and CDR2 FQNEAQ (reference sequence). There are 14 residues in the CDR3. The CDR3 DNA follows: TGTGCCAGCAGCCCGGGGAACCTGAACACTGAAGCTTTCTTT. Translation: CASSPGNLNTEAFF.

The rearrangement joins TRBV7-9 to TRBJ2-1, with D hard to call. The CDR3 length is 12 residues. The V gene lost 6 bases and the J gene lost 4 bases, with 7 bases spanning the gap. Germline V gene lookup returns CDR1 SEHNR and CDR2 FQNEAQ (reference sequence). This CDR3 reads CASRPVYNEQFF. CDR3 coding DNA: TGTGCCAGCAGACCGGTGTACAATGAGCAGTTCTTC. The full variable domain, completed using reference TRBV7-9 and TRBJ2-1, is DTGVSQNPRHKITKRGQNVTFRCDPISEHNRLYWYRQTLGQGPEFLTYFQNEAQLEKSRLLSDRFSAERPKGSFSTLEIQRTEQGDSAMYLCASRPVYNEQFFGPGTRLTVL.

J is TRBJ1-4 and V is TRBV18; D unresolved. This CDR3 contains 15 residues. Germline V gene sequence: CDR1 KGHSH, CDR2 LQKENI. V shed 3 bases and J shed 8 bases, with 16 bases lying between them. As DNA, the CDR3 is TGTGCCAGCTCACCTGCCGGGCTCTTAAGGGAAAAACTGTTTTTT. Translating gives CASSPAGLLREKLFF.

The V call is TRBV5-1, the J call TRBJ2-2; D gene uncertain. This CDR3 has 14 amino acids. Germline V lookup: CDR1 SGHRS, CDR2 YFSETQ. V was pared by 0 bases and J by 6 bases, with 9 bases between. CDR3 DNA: TGCGCCAGCAGCTTGGATTTAGGGTCCGGGGAGCTGTTTTTT. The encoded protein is CASSLDLGSGELFF. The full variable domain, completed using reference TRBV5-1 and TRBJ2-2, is KAGVTQTPRYLIKTRGQQVTLSCSPISGHRSVSWYQQTPGQGLQFLFEYFSETQRNKGNFPGRFSGRQFSNSRSEMNVSTLELGDSALYLCASSLDLGSGELFFGEGSRLTVL.

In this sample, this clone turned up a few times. The CDR3 region has the DNA TGTGCCAGCAGCACGGGCCCCGAAAAACTGTTTTTT. This translates into CASSTGPEKLFF. V usage is TRBV28 and J usage is TRBJ1-4, with D unresolved. The CDR3 consists of 12 residues. Germline values: CDR1 MDHEN, CDR2 SYDVKM. The V gene lost 6 bases and the J gene lost 8 bases, with 10 bases spanning the gap.

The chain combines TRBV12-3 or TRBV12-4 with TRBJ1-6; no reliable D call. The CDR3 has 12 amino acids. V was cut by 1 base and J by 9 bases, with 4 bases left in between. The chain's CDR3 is CASSLGRSPLHF. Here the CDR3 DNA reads TGTGCCAGCAGTTTAGGGCGTTCACCCCTCCACTTT.

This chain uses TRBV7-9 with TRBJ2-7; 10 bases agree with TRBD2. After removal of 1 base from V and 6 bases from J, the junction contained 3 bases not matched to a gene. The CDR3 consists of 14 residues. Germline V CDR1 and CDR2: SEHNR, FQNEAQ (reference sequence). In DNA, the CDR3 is TGTGCCAGCAGCTTAGAGTTAGCGGGGGGCGAGCAGTACTTC. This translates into CASSLELAGGEQYF.

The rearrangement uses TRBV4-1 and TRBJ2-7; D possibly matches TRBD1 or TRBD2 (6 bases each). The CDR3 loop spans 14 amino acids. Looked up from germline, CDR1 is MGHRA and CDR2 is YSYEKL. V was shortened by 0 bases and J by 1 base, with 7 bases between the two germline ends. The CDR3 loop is CASSQEGGSYEQYF. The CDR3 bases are TGCGCCAGCAGCCAAGAAGGGGGGTCCTACGAGCAGTACTTC.

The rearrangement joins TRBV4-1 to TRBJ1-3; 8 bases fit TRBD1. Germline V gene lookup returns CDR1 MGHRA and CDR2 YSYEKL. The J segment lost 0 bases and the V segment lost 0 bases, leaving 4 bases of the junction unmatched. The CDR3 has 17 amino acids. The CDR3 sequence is CASSQDRTGYSGNTIYF. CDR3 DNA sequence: TGCGCCAGCAGCCAAGATCGGACAGGGTACTCTGGAAACACCATATATTTT.

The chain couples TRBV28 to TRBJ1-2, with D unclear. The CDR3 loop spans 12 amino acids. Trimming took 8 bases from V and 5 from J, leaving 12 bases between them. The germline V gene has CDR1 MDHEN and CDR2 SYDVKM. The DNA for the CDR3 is TGTGCCAGCGCCTCGGAGGGTTATGGCTACACCTTC. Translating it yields CASASEGYGYTF.